This T cell receptor beta chain was sequenced in a study of CD8+CD57+ T cells in acquired aplastic anemia (dated by TCRdb to about 2018). Describing the broader study: A mean of about 3.2 ug of DNA, ranging from roughly 0.19 to 27.4 ug, was extracted from sorted CD4+ and CD8+ cells. For healthy donor samples, the average read count was about 9.9 million for CD4+ cells and 11 million to 14 million for CD8+ cells.

The study deep-sequenced TCR repertoires of sorted CD4+ and CD8+ blood T cells from severe aplastic anemia patients and healthy subjects. Ficoll-Paque density gradient centrifugation was used to isolate peripheral blood mononuclear cells. CD4+ and CD8+ T cells were sorted by FACS or magnetic beads before DNA extraction. What the work shows at the level of the full study, not this receptor alone: CD8+ Simpson's diversity did not differ significantly between patients and healthy controls (P=0.060). Although 25 to 30 CD8+ CDR3 sequences were shared by patients and controls, these sequences appeared highly expressed in patients and within the immunodominant clones of patients.

Spanning cysteine to phenylalanine, the CDR3 consists of 18 amino acids. The kept DNA is CDR3 alone, 54 bases in frame from the first base. From the germline V gene (reference sequence), CDR1 is DFQATT and CDR2 is SNEGSKA. Relative to germline, V is 0 bases shorter and J is 0 bases shorter, with 18 bases between their ends. With respect to this clonotype: Its antigen remains unidentified. The input lacks base qualities; no much larger clone sits a single base away.

Genomic DNA served as template for TCR beta VDJ combination and CDR3 sequence profiling. An Illumina HiSeq 2000 was the platform used for TCR repertoire sequencing. The authors' analysis ran thus. Repertoires were assessed using TRBV/TRBJ rearrangement plots, CDR3 size and DJ length profiles, and Simpson's diversity index. Whichever DNA sequence was most abundant in the deep sequencing data was defined as the immunodominant clone. CDR3 amino acid sequences were checked for sharing across subjects and were also compared against the VDJdb database and published repertoires. The public reads were reprocessed in TCRdb via fastp at Q25 and MiXCR, keeping in-frame beta chains. Rows with a matching CDR3 protein are joined into one entry that keeps the most common DNA and genes. TCRdb, rather than the study authors, made the V and J calls. This sample holds roughly 51,000 distinct CDR3 sequences; about 78% were observed only once. The ten largest clones add up to approximately 34% of the sample.

Sequences were obtained from sorted CD4+, CD8+, or CD8+CD57+ T cells (not recorded which) from PBMCs. The receptor comes from a human donor in good health, serving as a control. Here the chain combines TRBV20-1 and TRBJ1-3, with TRBD1 perhaps the D gene, on 5 matching bases. The CDR3: CSARDPTRGLNSGNTIYF. In nucleotide form, the sequence is TGCAGTGCTAGAGATCCGACTAGGGGACTTAACTCTGGAAACACCATATATTTT.